This TCR beta chain was recorded in a study of blood T cell repertoires in COVID-19. Authors' processing steps: Reference gene primer amplification gave estimated nucleated cell counts. The data were produced by immunoSEQ multiplex PCR, yet TCRdb's version contains in-frame clones alone and is incomplete. V and J calls and clone size are given by that table; D and trimming were obtained from the DNA. There are around 230,000 clones in the sample; around 78% occur only once, and 2% to 3% lies in the top ten. Material for sequencing was peripheral blood. The clonotype comes from a woman between 65 and 79 years old with active or convalescent COVID-19.

The CDR3 here is CASSLMPVAEAFF. The CDR3 nucleotides read TGCGCCAGCAGCTTGATGCCAGTTGCTGAAGCTTTCTTT. This rearrangement joins TRBV5-1 to TRBJ1-1; D unclear. V dropped 1 base and J dropped 6 bases, with 10 bases sitting between them. CDR1 and CDR2 from the germline V gene are SGHRS and YFSETQ. There are 13 residues in the CDR3.